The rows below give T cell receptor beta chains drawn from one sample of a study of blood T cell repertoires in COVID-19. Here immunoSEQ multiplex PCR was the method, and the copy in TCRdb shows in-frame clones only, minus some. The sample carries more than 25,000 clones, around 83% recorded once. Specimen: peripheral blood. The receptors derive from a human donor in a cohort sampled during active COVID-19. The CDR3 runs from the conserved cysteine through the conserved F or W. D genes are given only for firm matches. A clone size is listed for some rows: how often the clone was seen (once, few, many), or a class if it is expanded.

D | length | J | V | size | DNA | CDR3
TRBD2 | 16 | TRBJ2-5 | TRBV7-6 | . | TGTGCCAGCAGCTTAGCGCGACTAGCGGGAGAAGAGACCCAGTACTTC | CASSLARLAGEETQYF
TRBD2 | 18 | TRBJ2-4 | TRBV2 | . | TGTGCCAGCAGGTATTCCAGGCTAGCGGGATCAGCCAAAAACATTCAGTACTTC | CASRYSRLAGSAKNIQYF
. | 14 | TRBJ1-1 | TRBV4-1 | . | TGCGCCAGCAGCCAAGATCAGGGCTCAACTGAAGCTTTCTTT | CASSQDQGSTEAFF
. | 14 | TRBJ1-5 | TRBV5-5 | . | TGTGCCAGCAGCTTGGACGGGGGGAATCAGCCCCAGCATTTT | CASSLDGGNQPQHF
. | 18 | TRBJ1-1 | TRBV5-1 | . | TGCGCCAGCAGCGGACGGACGACCCCAGCTAAGGGAGACACTGAAGCTTTCTTT | CASSGRTTPAKGDTEAFF
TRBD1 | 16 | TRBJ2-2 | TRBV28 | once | TGTGCCAGCAGATCTACAGGGGGCATTGCCACCGGGGAGCTGTTTTTT | CASRSTGGIATGELFF
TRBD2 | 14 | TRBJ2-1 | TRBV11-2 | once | TGTGCCAGCAGCCCGGGACTAGCTTACAATGAGCAGTTCTTC | CASSPGLAYNEQFF
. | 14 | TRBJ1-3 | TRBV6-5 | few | TGTGCCAGCAGTTATTCCTCGGGAGCCTACACCATATATTTT | CASSYSSGAYTIYF
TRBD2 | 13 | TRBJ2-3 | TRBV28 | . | TGTGCCAGCAGTGGACTAGCGGGAGTTACGCAGTATTTT | CASSGLAGVTQYF
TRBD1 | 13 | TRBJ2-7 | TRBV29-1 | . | TGCAGCGCCCAGGGACAGACTCTCTACGAGCAGTACTTC | CSAQGQTLYEQYF
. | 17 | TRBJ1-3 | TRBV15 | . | TGTGCCACCAGCAGAGATTCTTCCGGCAGCGCTGGAAACACCATATATTTT | CATSRDSSGSAGNTIYF
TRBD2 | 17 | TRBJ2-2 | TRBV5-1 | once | TGCGCCAGCAGCTTGGCCGGGACTAGCGGGAGGTCCGGGGAGCTGTTTTTT | CASSLAGTSGRSGELFF
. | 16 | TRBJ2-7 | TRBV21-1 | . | TGTGCCAGCAGCAAAGAGGATAGCGGGTCCTTATACGAGCAGTACTTC | CASSKEDSGSLYEQYF
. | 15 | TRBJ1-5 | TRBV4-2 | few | TGTGCCAGCAGCCAAGATACCCAGGGGAATCAGCCCCAGCATTTT | CASSQDTQGNQPQHF
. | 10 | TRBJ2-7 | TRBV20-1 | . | TGCAGTGCTAAGGGGCCAAAGGTCCCCTTC | CSAKGPKVPF
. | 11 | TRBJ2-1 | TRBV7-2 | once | TGTGCCAGCTTTACGTTACGGGAGCAGTTCTTC | CASFTLREQFF
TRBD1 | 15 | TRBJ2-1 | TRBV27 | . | TGTGCCAGCAGTTTACCGGGACAGGGGAGGAATGAGCAGTTCTTC | CASSLPGQGRNEQFF
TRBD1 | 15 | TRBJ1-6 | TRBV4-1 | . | TGCGCCAGCAGCCTACAGACAGGGGAGAAGTCACCCCTCCACTTT | CASSLQTGEKSPLHF
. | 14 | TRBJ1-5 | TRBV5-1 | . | TGCGCCAGCAGCTTGCACGGGTCGAATCAGCCCCAGCATTTT | CASSLHGSNQPQHF
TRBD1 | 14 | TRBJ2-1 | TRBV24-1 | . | TGTGCCACCAGTGGAGACAGGGACCAGGATGAGCAGTTCTTC | CATSGDRDQDEQFF
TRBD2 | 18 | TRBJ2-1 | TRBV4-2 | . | TGTGCCAGCAGCCTCTCAGTTGCGGGACTAGTAGCCTACAATGAGCAGTTCTTC | CASSLSVAGLVAYNEQFF
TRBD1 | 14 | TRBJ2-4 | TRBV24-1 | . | TGTGCCACCAGTGACCCCCGACAGGGAAACATTCAGTACTTC | CATSDPRQGNIQYF
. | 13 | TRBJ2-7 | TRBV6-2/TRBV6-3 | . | TGTGCCAGCAGTTACCGGGGCTCCTACGAGCAGTACTTC | CASSYRGSYEQYF
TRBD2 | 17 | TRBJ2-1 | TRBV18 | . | TGTGCCAGCTCACCCCCCTCATTAGCGGGGGCGGGGAATGAGCAGTTCTTC | CASSPPSLAGAGNEQFF
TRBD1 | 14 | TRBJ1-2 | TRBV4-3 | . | TGCGCCAGCACACAGGACAGGAGCAACTATGGCTACACCTTC | CASTQDRSNYGYTF
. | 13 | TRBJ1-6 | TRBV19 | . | TGTGCCAGCCGGGCCGAGGGCAGTTCACCCCTCCACTTT | CASRAEGSSPLHF
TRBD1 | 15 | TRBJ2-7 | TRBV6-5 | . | TGTGCCAGCAGCCTCGACAGGGGGGCCGCCTACGAGCAGTACTTC | CASSLDRGAAYEQYF
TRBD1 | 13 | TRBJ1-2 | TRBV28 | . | TGTGCCATCTCAACGGGACAGACCCATGGCTACACCTTC | CAISTGQTHGYTF
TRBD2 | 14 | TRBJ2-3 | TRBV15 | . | TGTGCCACCAGCAGAGATCTAGCGGGGGGTACGCAGTATTTT | CATSRDLAGGTQYF
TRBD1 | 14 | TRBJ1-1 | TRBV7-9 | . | TGTGCCAGCAGCTCGGGACAGCTGAACACTGAAGCTTTCTTT | CASSSGQLNTEAFF
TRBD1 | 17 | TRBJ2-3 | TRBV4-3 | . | TGCGCCAGCAGCCTCTCTGGGACAGGCGAGTTCACAGATACGCAGTATTTT | CASSLSGTGEFTDTQYF
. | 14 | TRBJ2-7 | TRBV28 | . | TGTGCCAGCAGTTATCACAGAGTCAGCCCCGAGCAGTACTTC | CASSYHRVSPEQYF
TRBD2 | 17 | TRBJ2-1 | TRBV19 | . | TGTGCCAGTAGTATAGGGCGGACGGGCGGGAGAATGTATGAGCAGTTCTTC | CASSIGRTGGRMYEQFF
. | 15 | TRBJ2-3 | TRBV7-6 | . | TGTGCCAGCAGCTTAGAACAGGAAAACACAGATACGCAGTATTTT | CASSLEQENTDTQYF
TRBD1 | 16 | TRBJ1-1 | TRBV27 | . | TGTGCCAGCAGTAGAAGAACAGGGGCGACGAACACTGAAGCTTTCTTT | CASSRRTGATNTEAFF
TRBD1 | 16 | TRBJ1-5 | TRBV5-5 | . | TGTGCCAGCAGCTCCGAACCAGGGGGGTGGGATCAGCCCCAGCATTTT | CASSSEPGGWDQPQHF
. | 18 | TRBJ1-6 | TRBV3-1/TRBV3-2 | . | TGTGCCAGCAGCCCCCCCACCGTTTCGGGTTTATATAATTCACCCCTCCACTTT | CASSPPTVSGLYNSPLHF
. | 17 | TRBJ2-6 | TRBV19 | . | TGTGCCAGTAGTATAGATCTGCAAGCCTCTGGGGCCAACGTCCTGACTTTC | CASSIDLQASGANVLTF
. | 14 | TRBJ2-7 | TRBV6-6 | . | TGTGCCAGCAGTAGAGCGGGTGAGAGCGACGAGCAGTACTTC | CASSRAGESDEQYF
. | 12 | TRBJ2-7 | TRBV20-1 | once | TGCAGTGCTAGTCCCCTATCTAGCGAGCAGTACTTC | CSASPLSSEQYF
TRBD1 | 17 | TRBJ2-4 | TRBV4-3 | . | TGCGCCAGCAGCCAAGGAGTTTCTGACAGGGGGATAAACATTCAGTACTTC | CASSQGVSDRGINIQYF
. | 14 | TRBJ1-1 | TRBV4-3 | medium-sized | TGCGCCAGCAGCCACCGGGGGGGGAACACTGAAGCTTTCTTT | CASSHRGGNTEAFF
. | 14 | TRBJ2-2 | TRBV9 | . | TGTGCCAGCAGCGTAGGACAGGACACCGGGGAGCTGTTTTTT | CASSVGQDTGELFF
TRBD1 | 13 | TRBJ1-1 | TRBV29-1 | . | TGCAGCGTTGACCTTACAGGGGGCCCTGAAGCTTTCTTT | CSVDLTGGPEAFF
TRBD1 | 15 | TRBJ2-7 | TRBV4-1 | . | TGCGCCAGCAGCCAAGTTGGACAGGGTTTATACGAGCAGTACTTC | CASSQVGQGLYEQYF
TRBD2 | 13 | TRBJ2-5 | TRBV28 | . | TGTGCCAGCAGCGGACTAGTCGTTTCGATCCAGTACTTC | CASSGLVVSIQYF